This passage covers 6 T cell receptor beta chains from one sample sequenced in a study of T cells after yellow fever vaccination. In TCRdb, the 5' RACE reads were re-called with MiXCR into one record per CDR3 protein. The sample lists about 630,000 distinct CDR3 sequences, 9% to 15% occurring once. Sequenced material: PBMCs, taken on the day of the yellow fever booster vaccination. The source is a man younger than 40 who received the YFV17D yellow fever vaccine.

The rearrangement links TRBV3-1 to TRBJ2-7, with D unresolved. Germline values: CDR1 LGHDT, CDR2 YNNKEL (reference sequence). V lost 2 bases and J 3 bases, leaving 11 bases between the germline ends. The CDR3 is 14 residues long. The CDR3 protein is CASSQTGDHYEQYF. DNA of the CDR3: TGTGCCAGCAGCCAAACCGGCGACCACTACGAGCAGTACTTC.

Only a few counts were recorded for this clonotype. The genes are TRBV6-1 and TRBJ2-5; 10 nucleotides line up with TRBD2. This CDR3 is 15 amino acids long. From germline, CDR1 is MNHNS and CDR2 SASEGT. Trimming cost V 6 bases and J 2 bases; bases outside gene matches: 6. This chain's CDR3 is CASSELAGKQETQYF. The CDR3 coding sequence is TGTGCCAGCAGCGAACTAGCGGGGAAACAAGAGACCCAGTACTTC.

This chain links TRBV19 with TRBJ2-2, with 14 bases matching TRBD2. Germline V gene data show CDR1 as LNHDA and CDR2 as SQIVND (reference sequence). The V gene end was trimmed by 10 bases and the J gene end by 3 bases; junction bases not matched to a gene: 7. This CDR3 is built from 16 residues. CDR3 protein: CATMGLAGVDTGELFF. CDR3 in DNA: TGTGCCACCATGGGACTAGCGGGAGTGGACACCGGGGAGCTGTTTTTT.

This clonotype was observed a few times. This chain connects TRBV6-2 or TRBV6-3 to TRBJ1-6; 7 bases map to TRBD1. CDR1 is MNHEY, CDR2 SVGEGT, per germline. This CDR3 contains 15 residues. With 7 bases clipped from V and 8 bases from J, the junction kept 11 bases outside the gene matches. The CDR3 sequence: CASTSTGTDDSPLHF. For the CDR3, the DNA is TGTGCCAGCACCTCCACCGGGACAGATGATTCACCCCTCCACTTT.

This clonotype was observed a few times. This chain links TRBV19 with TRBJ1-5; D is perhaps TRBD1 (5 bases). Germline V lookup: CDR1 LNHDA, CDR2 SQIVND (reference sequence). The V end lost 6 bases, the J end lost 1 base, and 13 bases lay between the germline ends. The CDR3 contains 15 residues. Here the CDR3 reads CASSGDGRSNQPQHF. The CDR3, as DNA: TGTGCCAGTAGCGGGGACGGTAGGAGCAATCAGCCCCAGCATTTT.

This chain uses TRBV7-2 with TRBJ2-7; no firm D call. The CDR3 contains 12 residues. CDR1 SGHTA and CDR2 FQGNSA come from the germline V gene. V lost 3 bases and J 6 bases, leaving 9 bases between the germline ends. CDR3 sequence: CASSLYSGEQYF. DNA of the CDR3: TGTGCCAGCAGCTTGTACTCGGGCGAGCAGTACTTC.